A single sample gave rise to the 2 T cell receptor beta chains below, sequenced in a study of cytomegalovirus exposure and HLA in healthy donors. It was with 60 Vbeta and 13 Jbeta primers that the PCR ran. The assay was immunoSEQ multiplex PCR, and TCRdb's table has in-frame clones only and misses some. The data show over 90,000 clones, around four fifths seen once. The sample was PBMCs. Receptor source: a man in his forties in good health and CMV-seronegative.

This clone was counted a few times. This chain joins TRBV6-5 and TRBJ1-3; D possibly corresponds to TRBD1 (6 bases). The CDR3 totals 14 residues. Germline CDR1 and CDR2: MNHEY and SVGAGI. The V end was cut by 4 bases, the J end by 3 bases, with 10 bases between. The CDR3 spells CASSSGVLGNTIYF. CDR3 nucleotides: TGTGCCAGCAGTTCAGGGGTACTTGGAAACACCATATATTTT.

The chain has TRBV5-1 and TRBJ1-2; TRBD1 agrees at 7 bases. The J segment lost 5 bases and the V segment lost 0 bases, leaving 4 bases of the junction unmatched. The CDR3 has 14 residues. Per the germline V gene, CDR1 is SGHRS and CDR2 is YFSETQ. CDR3 nucleotides: TGCGCCAGCAGCTTGGAAGGGGGCCTATATGGCTACACCTTC. It codes for CASSLEGGLYGYTF.